The rows below give T cell receptor beta chains drawn from one sample of a study of blood T cell repertoires in COVID-19. Clones were read by immunoSEQ multiplex PCR, and TCRdb kept only the in-frame ones, dropping some. The sample has 92,000 or so clones, less than 80% seen once. The sequenced material came from peripheral blood. The receptors were sampled from a woman of 80 years or more with acute or convalescent COVID-19. CDR3s include the opening cysteine and the closing phenylalanine or tryptophan. The D gene is left open where the match is weak. Only part of the rows carry a size: once, few, many, or a class if the clone is expanded.

j_call d_call clone_size v_call cdr3_aa cdr3_nt
TRBJ1-1 . . TRBV27 CASTRTRFSTEAFF TGTGCCAGCACCAGAACCAGGTTCTCCACTGAAGCTTTCTTT
TRBJ2-3 . . TRBV3-1/TRBV3-2 CASSHRTEHPDTQYF TGTGCCAGCAGCCACAGGACAGAGCACCCAGATACGCAGTATTTT
TRBJ1-6 . few TRBV12-5 CASGYSGSSYNSPLHF TGTGCTAGTGGTTACTCGGGGAGCTCCTATAATTCACCCCTCCACTTT
TRBJ2-1 TRBD1 . TRBV25-1 CASRDRGYNEQFF TGTGCCAGCAGGGACAGGGGCTACAATGAGCAGTTCTTC
TRBJ1-2 . . TRBV29-1 CSVEDSGNYGYTF TGCAGCGTTGAAGATTCAGGGAACTATGGCTACACCTTC
TRBJ2-1 TRBD2 . TRBV7-8 CASSLVAGEQFF TGTGCCAGCAGCTTGGTAGCGGGTGAGCAGTTCTTC
TRBJ1-2 . many TRBV10-3 CAISDLGGEGGYTF TGTGCCATCAGTGACCTGGGGGGGGAAGGAGGCTACACCTTC
TRBJ1-1 TRBD1 . TRBV6-5 CASRRDRSLETEAFF TGTGCCAGCAGGAGGGACAGGAGTTTGGAAACTGAAGCTTTCTTT
TRBJ1-1 TRBD1 few TRBV12-3/TRBV12-4 CASSLDRVTEAFF TGTGCCAGCAGTTTGGACAGGGTGACTGAAGCTTTCTTT
TRBJ1-1 . . TRBV4-3 CASSQVRGEAFF TGCGCCAGCAGCCAAGTTCGGGGTGAAGCTTTCTTT
TRBJ1-1 . once TRBV10-3 CANREGLNTEAFF TGTGCCAACCGGGAGGGCTTGAACACTGAAGCTTTCTTT
TRBJ2-1 TRBD1 . TRBV6-1 CASSDLRTGKDEQFF TGTGCCAGCAGTGATCTCAGGACAGGGAAGGATGAGCAGTTCTTC
TRBJ1-3 . . TRBV7-9 CASSLWTSGGNTIYF TGTGCCAGCAGCTTATGGACTTCGGGTGGAAACACCATATATTTT
TRBJ2-1 . . TRBV4-1 CASSQTQGLLQGEQFF TGCGCCAGCAGCCAAACTCAGGGCCTCCTACAAGGTGAGCAGTTCTTC
TRBJ1-1 . few TRBV19 CATYSFTEAFF TGTGCCACTTACAGCTTCACTGAAGCTTTCTTT
TRBJ1-1 . . TRBV12-3/TRBV12-4 CASNRQVNTEAFF TGTGCCAGCAACCGACAGGTGAACACTGAAGCTTTCTTT
TRBJ2-5 . . TRBV3-1/TRBV3-2 CASSQGLTGVYQETQYF TGTGCCAGCAGCCAAGGACTAACGGGGGTCTACCAAGAGACCCAGTACTTC
TRBJ1-1 TRBD1 few TRBV19 CASSVNRGGTEAFF TGTGCCAGTAGTGTAAACAGGGGAGGCACTGAAGCTTTCTTT
TRBJ2-3 . . TRBV7-9 CASSFGALRTDTQYF TGTGCCAGCAGCTTTGGGGCCCTTCGGACAGATACGCAGTATTTT
TRBJ2-7 TRBD1 . TRBV7-6 CASSLAGDRGISEQYF TGTGCCAGCAGCTTAGCTGGGGACAGGGGAATTTCCGAGCAGTACTTC